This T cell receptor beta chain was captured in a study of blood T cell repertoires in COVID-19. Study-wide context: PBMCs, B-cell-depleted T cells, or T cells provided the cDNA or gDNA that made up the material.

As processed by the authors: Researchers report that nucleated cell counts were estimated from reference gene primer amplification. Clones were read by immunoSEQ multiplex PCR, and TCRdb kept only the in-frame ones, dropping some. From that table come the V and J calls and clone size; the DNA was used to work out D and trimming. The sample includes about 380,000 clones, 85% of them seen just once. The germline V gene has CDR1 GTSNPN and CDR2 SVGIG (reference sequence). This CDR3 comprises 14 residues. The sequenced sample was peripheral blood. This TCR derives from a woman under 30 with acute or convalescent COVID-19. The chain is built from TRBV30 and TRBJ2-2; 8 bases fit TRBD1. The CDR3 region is CARAEQGGTGELFF. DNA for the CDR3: TGTGCGAGGGCAGAACAGGGGGGCACCGGGGAGCTGTTTTTT.